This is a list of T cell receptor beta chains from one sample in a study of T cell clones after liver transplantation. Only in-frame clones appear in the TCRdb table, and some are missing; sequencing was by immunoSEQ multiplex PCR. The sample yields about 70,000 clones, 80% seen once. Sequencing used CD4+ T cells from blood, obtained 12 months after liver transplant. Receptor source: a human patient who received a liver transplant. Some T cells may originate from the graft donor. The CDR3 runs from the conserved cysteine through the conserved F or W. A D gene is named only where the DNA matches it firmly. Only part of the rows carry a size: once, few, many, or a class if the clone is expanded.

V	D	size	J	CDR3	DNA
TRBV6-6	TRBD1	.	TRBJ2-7	CASRGQGIGYEQYF	TGTGCCAGCAGGGGACAGGGTATAGGGTACGAGCAGTACTTC
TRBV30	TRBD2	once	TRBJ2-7	CAWSVGAGGSYEQYF	TGTGCCTGGAGCGTCGGGGCCGGGGGGTCCTACGAGCAGTACTTC
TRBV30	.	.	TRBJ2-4	CAWSVPSRGFGF	TGTGCCTGGAGTGTACCTTCGCGGGGATTCGGCTTC
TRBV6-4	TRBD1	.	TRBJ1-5	CASSDQGGQPQHF	TGTGCCAGCAGTGACCAGGGGGGTCAGCCCCAGCATTTT
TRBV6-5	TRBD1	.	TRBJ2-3	CASSSAGTGKAQYF	TGTGCCAGCAGTTCAGCCGGGACAGGGAAGGCGCAGTATTTT
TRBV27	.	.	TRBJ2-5	CASSKRGRAGQYF	TGTGCCAGCAGCAAGAGGGGCAGGGCGGGCCAGTACTTC
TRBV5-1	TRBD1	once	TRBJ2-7	CASRMTGVYEQYF	TGCGCCAGCAGAATGACAGGGGTCTACGAGCAGTACTTC
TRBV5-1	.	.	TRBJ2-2	CASTGTLNTGELFF	TGCGCCAGCACGGGGACACTAAACACCGGGGAGCTGTTTTTT
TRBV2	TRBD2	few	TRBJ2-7	CASRPRTSGRAYEQYF	TGTGCCAGCAGACCACGGACTAGCGGGAGAGCCTACGAGCAGTACTTC
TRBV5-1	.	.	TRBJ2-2	CASSLGNTGELFF	TGCGCCAGCAGTCTAGGGAACACCGGGGAGCTGTTTTTT
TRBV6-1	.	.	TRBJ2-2	CASSLGSGDTGELFF	TGTGCCAGCAGTCTAGGTTCAGGGGACACCGGGGAGCTGTTTTTT
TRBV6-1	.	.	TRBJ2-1	CASSKFGDMYNEQFF	TGTGCCAGCAGTAAATTCGGGGACATGTACAATGAGCAGTTCTTC
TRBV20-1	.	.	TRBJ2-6	CSATSFNVLTF	TGCAGTGCTACTTCGTTCAACGTCCTGACTTTC
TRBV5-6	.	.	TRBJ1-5	CASSLGQLKLPGDQPQHF	TGTGCCAGCAGCTTGGGACAGCTAAAGCTCCCCGGGGATCAGCCCCAGCATTTT
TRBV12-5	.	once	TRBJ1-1	CASGSCYELLGTEAFF	TGTGCTAGTGGTTCCTGCTATGAGTTGCTGGGGACTGAAGCTTTCTTT
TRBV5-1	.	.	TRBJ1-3	CASSLTGMAGNTIYF	TGCGCCAGCAGCTTGACAGGGATGGCCGGAAACACCATATATTTT
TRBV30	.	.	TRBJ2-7	CAWSLTDITVQYF	TGTGCCTGGAGTCTTACGGACATTACCGTACAGTACTTC
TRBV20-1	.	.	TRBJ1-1	CSARGGEEAFF	TGCAGTGCTAGAGGGGGCGAGGAAGCTTTCTTT
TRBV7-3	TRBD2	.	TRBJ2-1	CASSLRTSGRSSNEQFF	TGTGCCAGCAGCTTGAGAACTAGCGGGAGGAGTTCCAATGAGCAGTTCTTC
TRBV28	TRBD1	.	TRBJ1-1	CASSLRTGGGNTEAFF	TGTGCCAGCAGTCTCCGGACAGGGGGAGGGAACACTGAAGCTTTCTTT
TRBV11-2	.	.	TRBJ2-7	CASRKDPDSYEQYF	TGTGCCAGCAGAAAAGACCCCGACTCCTACGAGCAGTACTTC
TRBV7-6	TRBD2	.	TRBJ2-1	CASTAWLAGNNEQFF	TGTGCCAGCACCGCTTGGCTAGCGGGAAACAATGAGCAGTTCTTC
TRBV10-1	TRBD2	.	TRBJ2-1	CASSSTSGTNNEQFF	TGCGCCAGCAGCTCGACTAGCGGAACAAACAATGAGCAGTTCTTC
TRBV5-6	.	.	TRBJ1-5	CASSKGRTPGYQPQHF	TGTGCCAGCAGCAAGGGCCGTACCCCGGGGTATCAGCCCCAGCATTTT
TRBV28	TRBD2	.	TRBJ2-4	CASSIAGEAKNIQYF	TGTGCCAGCAGCATAGCGGGAGAAGCCAAAAACATTCAGTACTTC
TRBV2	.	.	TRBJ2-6	CASSVRFSGANVLTF	TGTGCCAGCAGCGTCAGGTTCTCTGGGGCCAACGTCCTGACTTTC
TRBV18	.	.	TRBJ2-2	CASSPGGAFTGELFF	TGTGCCAGCTCACCGGGCGGGGCGTTTACCGGGGAGCTGTTTTTT
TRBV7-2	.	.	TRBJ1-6	CASSLEGGPYDFHF	TGTGCCAGCAGCTTAGAGGGAGGGCCCTACGACTTCCACTTT
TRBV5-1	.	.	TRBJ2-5	CASRRTGTTEETQYF	TGCGCCAGCCGCCGAACCGGGACGACCGAAGAGACCCAGTACTTC
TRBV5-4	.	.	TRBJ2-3	CASSLELDTQYF	TGTGCCAGCAGCTTGGAGTTAGATACGCAGTATTTT
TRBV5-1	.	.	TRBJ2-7	CASRRADSSYEQYF	TGCGCCAGCAGAAGGGCGGACAGCTCCTACGAGCAGTACTTC
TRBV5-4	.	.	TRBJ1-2	CASTRTDNYGYTF	TGTGCCAGCACCCGGACGGACAACTATGGCTACACCTTC
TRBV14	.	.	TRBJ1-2	CASSQTLGRVHYGYTF	TGTGCCAGCAGCCAGACCTTGGGCAGGGTCCACTATGGCTACACCTTC
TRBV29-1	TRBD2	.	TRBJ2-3	CSVGAGTRTDTQYF	TGCAGCGTTGGAGCCGGGACTAGGACAGATACGCAGTATTTT
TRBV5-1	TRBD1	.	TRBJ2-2	CASSLGPGTGDTGELFF	TGCGCCAGCAGCTTGGGACCCGGGACAGGCGACACCGGGGAGCTGTTTTTT
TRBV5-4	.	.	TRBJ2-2	CASSLDRDTGELFF	TGTGCCAGCAGCTTGGACAGGGACACCGGGGAGCTGTTTTTT
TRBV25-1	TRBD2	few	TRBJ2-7	CASSERLAGVYEQYF	TGTGCCAGCAGTGAAAGGCTAGCGGGAGTCTACGAGCAGTACTTC
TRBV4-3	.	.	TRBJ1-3	CASSQDPDSGNTIYF	TGCGCCAGCAGCCAAGATCCTGACTCTGGAAACACCATATATTTT
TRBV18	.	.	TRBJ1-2	CASSPPANYGYTF	TGTGCCAGCTCACCACCGGCTAACTATGGCTACACCTTC
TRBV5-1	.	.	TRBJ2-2	CASSLRDSNTGELFF	TGCGCCAGCAGCCTCCGGGACTCCAACACCGGGGAGCTGTTTTTT
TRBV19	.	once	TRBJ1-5	CASSIDSWYDQPQHF	TGTGCCAGTAGTATAGATTCTTGGTATGATCAGCCCCAGCATTTT
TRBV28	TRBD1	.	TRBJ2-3	CASRGDRGQSTDTQYF	TGTGCCAGCAGGGGGGACAGGGGGCAGAGCACAGATACGCAGTATTTT
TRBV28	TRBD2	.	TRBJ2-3	CASSPFGGTSGSKRSTDTQYF	TGTGCCAGCAGTCCCTTTGGCGGGACTAGCGGGTCCAAGCGTAGCACAGATACGCAGTATTTT
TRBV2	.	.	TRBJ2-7	CASSVGLRDYEQYF	TGTGCCAGCAGTGTTGGGCTGCGAGATTACGAGCAGTACTTC
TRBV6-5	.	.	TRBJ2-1	CASRQGGNEQFF	TGTGCCAGTCGACAGGGAGGGAATGAGCAGTTCTTC